Presented here are 27 T cell receptor beta chains from one specimen sequenced in a study of blood T cell repertoires in COVID-19. Repertoires were generated with immunoSEQ multiplex PCR, while TCRdb's copy carries only in-frame clones and drops some. The sample lists about 280,000 clones, 65% to 90% occurring once. Sample: peripheral blood. These TCRs come from a human donor in a cohort sampled during active COVID-19.

This clone was found many times. The gene calls are TRBV5-8 and TRBJ2-1; the match to TRBD2 covers 7 bases. The CDR3 runs to 16 residues. Trimming cost V 4 bases and J 7 bases; bases outside gene matches: 14. Germline lookup yields CDR1 SGHTS and CDR2 YDEGEE. CDR3 DNA sequence: TGTGCCAGCAGCCCCATGGGGGAGCGGGGAAAAAATGAGCAGTTCTTC. Protein: CASSPMGERGKNEQFF.

The V and J genes are TRBV18 and TRBJ2-5, with 13 bases that match TRBD2. V was pared by 0 bases and J by 2 bases, with 0 bases of the junction left unmatched. Germline assignment: CDR1 KGHSH and CDR2 LQKENI. The CDR3 has 16 residues. This CDR3 reads CASSPPGLAGQETQYF. The CDR3 DNA is TGTGCCAGCTCACCACCGGGACTAGCGGGGCAAGAGACCCAGTACTTC. The full variable domain, in which reference TRBV18 and TRBJ2-5 provide the parts outside the CDR3, is NAGVMQNPRHLVRRRGQEARLRCSPMKGHSHVYWYRQLPEEGLKFMVYLQKENIIDESGMPKERFSAEFPKEGPSILRIQQVVRGDSAAYFCASSPPGLAGQETQYFGPGTRLLVL.

The gene calls are TRBV5-1 and TRBJ2-3; 7 bases align to TRBD1. The CDR3 is made up of 15 amino acids. V trimming: 0 bases; J trimming: 2 bases; junction bases outside the gene matches: 3. Germline values: CDR1 SGHRS, CDR2 YFSETQ. The CDR3 sequence: CASSLDDRATDTQYF. In DNA form, the CDR3 reads TGCGCCAGCAGCTTGGACGACAGGGCCACAGATACGCAGTATTTT.

The CDR3 region is CASSIPGLAGGQQFF. In nucleotides, the CDR3 is TGTGCCAGTAGTATTCCGGGACTAGCGGGAGGTCAGCAGTTCTTC. This chain connects TRBV19 to TRBJ2-1, with 15 bases aligning to TRBD2. The CDR3 consists of 15 residues. The germline gives CDR1 LNHDA, CDR2 SQIVND (reference sequence). The V and J ends lost 3 bases and 11 bases, in that order; junction bases with no gene match: 5.

The CDR3 protein is CASSRDSNTGELFF. CDR3 in DNA: TGTGCCAGCTCCCGGGATTCGAACACCGGGGAGCTGTTTTTT. V and J are TRBV7-2 and TRBJ2-2; tentatively, D is TRBD2 (5 bases). Germline V gives CDR1 SGHTA, CDR2 FQGNSA. V was trimmed by 8 bases and J by 0 bases, leaving 10 bases between them. This CDR3 comprises 14 residues.

The V gene is TRBV19, the J gene TRBJ1-3; no definite D call. V was clipped by 0 bases and J by 4 bases, with 4 bases between them. The CDR3 loop spans 13 amino acids. Germline V gene data show CDR1 as LNHDA and CDR2 as SQIVND (reference sequence). CDR3 nucleotide sequence: TGTGCCAGTAGTATAGATCTGGGAAACACCATATATTTT. Amino acids: CASSIDLGNTIYF.

The chain joins TRBV5-1 to TRBJ2-6, with 8 nucleotides matching TRBD1. Trimming at V came to 4 bases and at J to 3 bases, leaving 12 bases not matched to a gene. Germline V gene data show CDR1 as SGHRS and CDR2 as YFSETQ. This CDR3 is built from 18 residues. In nucleotides, the CDR3 is TGCGCCAGCAGCCTCGGACAGGGAGGTCGAGGTGGGGCCAACGTCCTGACTTTC. Its translation: CASSLGQGGRGGANVLTF.

This clone was detected only a few times. This chain joins TRBV19 and TRBJ2-1; 9 bases fit TRBD2. The CDR3 loop spans 15 amino acids. The ends lost 4 bases at V and 5 bases at J; junction bases unmatched: 6. The germline V gene has CDR1 LNHDA and CDR2 SQIVND (reference sequence). The CDR3 nucleotides read TGTGCCAGTAGTACATATAGCGGGGGACACAATGAGCAGTTCTTC. Protein: CASSTYSGGHNEQFF.

This clone was counted between two and nine times. The rearrangement links TRBV11-2 to TRBJ2-1; 8 nucleotides match TRBD1. Germline lookup yields CDR1 SGHAT and CDR2 FQNNGV. CDR3 length equals 13 residues. Trimming at V came to 8 bases and at J to 8 bases, leaving 8 bases not matched to a gene. The DNA for the CDR3 is TGTGCCAGCGAGAGCAGGGGGCCCGATGAGCAGTTCTTC. Protein product: CASESRGPDEQFF.

The chain employs TRBV18 and TRBJ2-2; D is ambiguous. CDR1 is KGHSH, CDR2 LQKENI, per germline. The V and J ends lost 4 bases and 5 bases respectively, with 14 bases between them. The CDR3 consists of 15 residues. The CDR3 region has the DNA TGTGCCAGCTCACTTTCGGCCACGCGGACCGGGGAGCTGTTTTTT. Its translation is CASSLSATRTGELFF.

The genes are TRBV2 and TRBJ2-3; TRBD2 is a possible D gene (5 bases). Germline loops: CDR1 SNHLY, CDR2 FYNNEI. The CDR3 loop spans 13 amino acids. With 3 bases removed from V and 3 bases from J, the gap between germline ends came to 7 bases. CDR3 bases: TGTGCCAGCAGTGATCCGGGGACAGATACGCAGTATTTT. Translating it yields CASSDPGTDTQYF. Variable domain in full (rest from reference TRBV2 and TRBJ2-3): EPEVTQTPSHQVTQMGQEVILRCVPISNHLYFYWYRQILGQKVEFLVSFYNNEISEKSEIFDDQFSVERPDGSNFTLKIRSTKLEDSAMYFCASSDPGTDTQYFGPGTRLTVL.

In DNA form, the CDR3 reads TGTGCCAGCAGGGATACGGGACAGCTAAATTCACCCCTCCACTTT. Translated, it gives CASRDTGQLNSPLHF. This sequence joins TRBV6-5 and TRBJ1-6; 7 nucleotides match TRBD1. Per germline, CDR1 MNHEY and CDR2 SVGAGI. The V gene end was trimmed by 6 bases and the J gene end by 7 bases; junction bases not matched to a gene: 9. The CDR3 sequence is 15 residues long.

The chain carries TRBV18 and TRBJ1-1, with D perhaps TRBD1 (5 bases). The germline V gene has CDR1 KGHSH and CDR2 LQKENI. This CDR3 contains 17 residues. Deletions cut 0 bases from V and 1 base from J, with 15 bases between. CDR3 DNA sequence: TGTGCCAGCTCACCACCGCGTGGGGCAGACCCGAACACTGAAGCTTTCTTT. Translated, it gives CASSPPRGADPNTEAFF. Supplemented by reference TRBV18 and TRBJ1-1, the full variable domain reads NAGVMQNPRHLVRRRGQEARLRCSPMKGHSHVYWYRQLPEEGLKFMVYLQKENIIDESGMPKERFSAEFPKEGPSILRIQQVVRGDSAAYFCASSPPRGADPNTEAFFGQGTRLTVV.

Only one count was recorded for this clone. J is TRBJ2-3 and V is TRBV5-1, with D possibly matching TRBD1 (6 bases). This CDR3 contains 14 residues. The V end was cut by 3 bases, the J end by 2 bases, with 10 bases between. The V gene's germline CDR1 is SGHRS and CDR2 YFSETQ. The CDR3 reads CASSSQGSTDTQYF. Written as DNA, the CDR3 is TGCGCCAGCAGCTCACAGGGATCCACAGATACGCAGTATTTT.

V is TRBV2 and J is TRBJ2-1; 11 bases are a match to TRBD2. The CDR3 spans 16 residues. From germline, CDR1 is SNHLY and CDR2 FYNNEI. V was pared by 2 bases and J by 6 bases, with 6 bases of the junction left unmatched. CDR3 sequence reads: CASSEPTSGSINEQFF. The CDR3 DNA is TGTGCCAGCAGTGAACCAACTAGCGGGAGTATCAATGAGCAGTTCTTC.

The CDR3 bases are TGTGCCAGCAGCAGACAGATCCAAGAGACCCAGTACTTC. Translation gives CASSRQIQETQYF. The chain combines TRBV6-5 with TRBJ2-5, with D perhaps matching TRBD1 (5 bases). This CDR3 contains 13 residues. Germline V gene sequence: CDR1 MNHEY, CDR2 SVGAGI. V lost 6 bases and J lost 1, with 9 bases in between.

The chain carries TRBV5-1 and TRBJ2-7; 12 nucleotides align to TRBD2. The germline V gene encodes CDR1 SGHRS and CDR2 YFSETQ. The CDR3 is made up of 18 amino acids. J gave up 0 bases and V 0 bases, and 7 bases lay outside the gene matches. The CDR3 nucleotides are TGCGCCAGCAGCTTGGTGGCTAGCGGGAGGGCCGACTCCTACGAGCAGTACTTC. Translation gives CASSLVASGRADSYEQYF.

The chain employs TRBV6-6 and TRBJ1-1, with D perhaps TRBD1 (5 bases). V shed 6 bases and J shed 2 bases, with 10 bases lying between them. The CDR3 has 13 residues. CDR1 and CDR2 from the germline V gene are MNHNY and SVGAGI (reference sequence). The CDR3 region is CASRVTENTEAFF. The CDR3 region has the DNA TGTGCCAGCAGGGTGACAGAAAACACTGAAGCTTTCTTT.

The J gene is TRBJ2-1, the V gene TRBV7-9; D is uncertain. V was clipped by 4 bases and J by 0 bases, with 13 bases between them. This CDR3 has 16 residues. Germline V gene lookup returns CDR1 SEHNR and CDR2 FQNEAQ (reference sequence). CDR3 nucleotide sequence: TGTGCCAGCAGCTCTAAGACTGGTAGCTCCTACAATGAGCAGTTCTTC. Translated, it gives CASSSKTGSSYNEQFF.

The rearrangement links TRBV7-2 to TRBJ2-1; 7 bases agree with TRBD2. V lost 1 base and J lost 5; bases outside the gene matches: 2. The CDR3 totals 14 residues. The germline gives CDR1 SGHTA, CDR2 FQGNSA. For the CDR3, the DNA is TGTGCCAGCAGCTTAGGCCGGGGGGACAATGAGCAGTTCTTC. As protein: CASSLGRGDNEQFF.

The rearrangement links TRBV5-1 to TRBJ2-7; D ambiguous. V was shortened by 3 bases and J by 4 bases, with 8 bases between the two germline ends. CDR3 length: 12 residues. Germline V gives CDR1 SGHRS, CDR2 YFSETQ. The chain's CDR3 is CASSSLEYEQYF. The CDR3 DNA reads TGCGCCAGCAGCTCTTTAGAGTACGAGCAGTACTTC.

The rearrangement joins TRBV29-1 to TRBJ2-1; the match to TRBD2 covers 11 bases. This CDR3 spans 14 amino acids. In germline, CDR1 is SQVTM, CDR2 ANQGSEA. The CDR3 region is CSAPTSGSWDEQFF. CDR3 DNA sequence: TGCAGTGCTCCAACTAGCGGGAGTTGGGATGAGCAGTTCTTC.

V and J are TRBV4-3 and TRBJ2-7, with D possibly being TRBD2 (6 bases). The CDR3 extends over 15 amino acids. The germline CDR1 and CDR2 sequences are LGHNA and YSLEER. V lost 1 base, J lost 2 bases, and 12 bases lay in between. The CDR3, as DNA: TGCGCCAGCAGCCAAGGGTCAGCGGGCCCCTACGAGCAGTACTTC. Its protein product is CASSQGSAGPYEQYF.

The gene calls are TRBV28 and TRBJ2-7; tentative D call: TRBD2 (5 bases). From germline, CDR1 is MDHEN and CDR2 SYDVKM. The V gene lost 1 base and the J gene lost 4 bases, with 11 bases spanning the gap. This CDR3 has 14 amino acids. The CDR3 protein is CASSLYGIVYEQYF. The CDR3 region has the DNA TGTGCCAGCAGTTTATACGGGATCGTTTACGAGCAGTACTTC.

This clone was found once. The chain uses TRBV11-2 and TRBJ2-5; 9 nucleotides align to TRBD2. Trimming at V came to 5 bases and at J to 4 bases, leaving 11 bases not matched to a gene. The CDR3 is 16 amino acids. Germline values: CDR1 SGHAT, CDR2 FQNNGV. The CDR3 spells CASSLTVAGGPETQYF. CDR3 nucleotides: TGTGCCAGCAGCCTCACCGTGGCGGGAGGGCCAGAGACCCAGTACTTC.

This chain joins TRBV5-1 and TRBJ2-5; tentative D call: TRBD2 (5 bases). Germline V gene lookup returns CDR1 SGHRS and CDR2 YFSETQ. The CDR3 runs 16 residues. Trimming took 0 bases from V and 3 from J, leaving 15 bases between them. The CDR3 DNA follows: TGCGCCAGCAGCTTGGTAGTAGCGAGCCCAAAAGAGACCCAGTACTTC. It translates to CASSLVVASPKETQYF.

The chain links TRBV27 to TRBJ2-1; D unclear. CDR3 length: 13 residues. V lost 7 bases and J 9 bases, leaving 16 bases between the germline ends. CDR1 and CDR2 from the germline V gene are MNHEY and SMNVEV (reference sequence). This CDR3 is CASTPRFLSEQFF. The CDR3 coding sequence is TGTGCCAGCACCCCCAGGTTCTTGAGTGAGCAGTTCTTC.